This TCR beta chain is drawn from a study of cytomegalovirus exposure and HLA in healthy donors. Study at large: It was reported in a later analysis that the same platform had been used for the roughly 130 validation repertoires as for the 550 to 700 first-cohort repertoires.

CDR1 and CDR2 from the germline V gene are SGHTA and FQGNSA. Trimming removed 5 bases from V and 6 bases from J, with 14 bases in between. This CDR3 is built from 13 residues. Assay: immunoSEQ multiplex PCR; the TCRdb copy retains only in-frame clones and omits some. The repertoire consists of 150,000 to 160,000 clones, with 75% to 90% occurring once and the leading ten covering more than 20%. Sequenced material: PBMCs. This TCR was recovered from a man aged 18 to 30 in good health and CMV-seropositive. The chain carries TRBV7-2 and TRBJ2-7, with D possibly matching TRBD1 (6 bases). CDR3 DNA sequence: TGTGCCAGCAGCCTACAGGGTCCAAGCGAGCAGTACTTC. It encodes CASSLQGPSEQYF.